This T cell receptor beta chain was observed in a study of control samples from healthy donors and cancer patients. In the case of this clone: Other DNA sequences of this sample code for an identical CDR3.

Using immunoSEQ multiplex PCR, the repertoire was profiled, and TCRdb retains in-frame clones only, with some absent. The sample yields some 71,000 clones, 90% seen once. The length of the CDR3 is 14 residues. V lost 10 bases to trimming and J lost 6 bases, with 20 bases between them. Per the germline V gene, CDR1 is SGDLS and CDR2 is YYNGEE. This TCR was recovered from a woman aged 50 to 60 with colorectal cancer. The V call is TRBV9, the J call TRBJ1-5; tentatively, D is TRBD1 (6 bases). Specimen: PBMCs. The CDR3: CARGGAGGTQPQHF. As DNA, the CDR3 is TGTGCCCGCGGGGGGGCTGGGGGTACTCAGCCCCAGCATTTT.